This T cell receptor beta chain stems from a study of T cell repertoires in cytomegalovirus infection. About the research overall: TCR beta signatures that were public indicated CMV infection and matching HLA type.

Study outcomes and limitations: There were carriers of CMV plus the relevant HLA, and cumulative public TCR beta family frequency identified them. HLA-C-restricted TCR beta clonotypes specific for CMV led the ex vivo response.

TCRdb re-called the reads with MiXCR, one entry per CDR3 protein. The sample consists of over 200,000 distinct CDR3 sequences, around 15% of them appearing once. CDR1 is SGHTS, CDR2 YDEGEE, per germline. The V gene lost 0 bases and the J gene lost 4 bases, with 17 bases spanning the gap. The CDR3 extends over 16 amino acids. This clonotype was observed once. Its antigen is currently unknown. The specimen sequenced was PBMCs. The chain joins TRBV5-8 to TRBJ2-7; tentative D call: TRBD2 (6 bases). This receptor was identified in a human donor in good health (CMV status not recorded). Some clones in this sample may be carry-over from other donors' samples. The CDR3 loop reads CASSLVAGRAFYEQYF. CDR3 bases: TGTGCCAGCAGCTTGGTTGCGGGACGGGCGTTTTACGAGCAGTACTTC. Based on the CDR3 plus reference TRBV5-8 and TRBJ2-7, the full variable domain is EAGVTQSPTHLIKTRGQQATLRCSPISGHTSVYWYQQALGLGLQFLLWYDEGEERNRGNFPPRFSGRQFPNYSSELNVNALELEDSALYLCASSLVAGRAFYEQYFGPGTRLTVT.